This TCR beta chain is drawn from a study of T cell responses to AZD1222 COVID-19 vaccine. This clone was observed a handful of times. Sequenced by immunoSEQ multiplex PCR; TCRdb stores in-frame clones only, minus some. The sample yields approximately 200,000 clones, roughly 92% seen once. The CDR3 length is 15 residues. The V and J ends lost 6 bases and 5 bases, in that order; junction bases with no gene match: 10. Germline values: CDR1 SGHRS, CDR2 YFSETQ. The sequencing used peripheral blood, collected 28 days after the second AZD1222 dose. The V gene is TRBV5-1, the J gene TRBJ2-5; 10 bases are a match to TRBD2. The TCR comes from an adult who received the AZD1222 COVID-19 vaccine. DNA for the CDR3: TGCGCCAGCACAATGGTGGCTAGCGGGAGTGAGACCCAGTACTTC. Translation gives CASTMVASGSETQYF. Filled out from reference TRBV5-1 and TRBJ2-5, the complete variable domain reads KAGVTQTPRYLIKTRGQQVTLSCSPISGHRSVSWYQQTPGQGLQFLFEYFSETQRNKGNFPGRFSGRQFSNSRSEMNVSTLELGDSALYLCASTMVASGSETQYFGPGTRLLVL.